What follows is one T cell receptor (beta chain) and its context. This specimen belongs to a study of blood T cells in healthy people across ages. Using a J-beta primer mix together with a sample-barcoded 5' primer, a second PCR was run for roughly 7 to 11 cycles. TCRdb called the 5' RACE reads again in MiXCR, with one record for every CDR3 protein. The data contain about 1.7 million distinct CDR3 sequences, roughly 28% of them singletons. There are 12 residues in the CDR3. Germline V gene sequence: CDR1 MNHEY, CDR2 SVGAGI. V lost 1 base to trimming and J lost 3 bases, with 4 bases between them. Source material: blood. V and J are TRBV6-5 and TRBJ2-7, with no clear D. This TCR was recovered from a woman aged 25 to 39 in good health. This CDR3 reads CASSYWRYEQYF. The CDR3 bases are TGTGCCAGCAGTTACTGGCGCTACGAGCAGTACTTC.